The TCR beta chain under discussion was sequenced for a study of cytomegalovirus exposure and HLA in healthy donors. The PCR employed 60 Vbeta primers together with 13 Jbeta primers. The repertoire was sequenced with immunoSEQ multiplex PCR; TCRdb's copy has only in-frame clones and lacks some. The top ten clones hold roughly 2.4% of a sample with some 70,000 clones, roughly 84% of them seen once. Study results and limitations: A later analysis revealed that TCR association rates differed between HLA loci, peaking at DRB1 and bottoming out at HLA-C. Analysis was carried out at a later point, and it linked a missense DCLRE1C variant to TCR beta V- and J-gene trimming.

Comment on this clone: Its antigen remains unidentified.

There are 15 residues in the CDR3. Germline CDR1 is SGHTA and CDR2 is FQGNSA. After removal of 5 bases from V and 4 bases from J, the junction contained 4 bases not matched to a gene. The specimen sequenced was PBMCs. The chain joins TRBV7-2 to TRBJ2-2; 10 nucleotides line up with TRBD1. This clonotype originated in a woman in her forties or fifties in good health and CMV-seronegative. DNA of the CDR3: TGTGCCAGCAGCGTTCGGACAGGGGGCACCGGGGAGCTGTTTTTT. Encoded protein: CASSVRTGGTGELFF.